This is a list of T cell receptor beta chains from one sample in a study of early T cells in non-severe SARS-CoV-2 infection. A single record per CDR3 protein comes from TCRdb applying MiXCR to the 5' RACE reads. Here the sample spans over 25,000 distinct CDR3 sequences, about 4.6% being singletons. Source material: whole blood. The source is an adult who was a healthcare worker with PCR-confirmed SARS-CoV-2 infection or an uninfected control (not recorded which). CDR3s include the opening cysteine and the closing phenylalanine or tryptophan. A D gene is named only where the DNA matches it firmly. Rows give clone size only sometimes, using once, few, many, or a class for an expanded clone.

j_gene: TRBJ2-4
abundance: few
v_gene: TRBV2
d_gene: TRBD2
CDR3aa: CASNRLAGDLAKNIQYF
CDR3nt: TGTGCCAGCAACCGACTAGCGGGGGATCTAGCCAAAAACATTCAGTACTTC

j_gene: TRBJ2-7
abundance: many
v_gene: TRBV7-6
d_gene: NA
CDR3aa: CASSSLDRPYEQYF
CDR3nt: TGTGCCAGCAGTTCCTTGGACCGTCCCTACGAGCAGTACTTC

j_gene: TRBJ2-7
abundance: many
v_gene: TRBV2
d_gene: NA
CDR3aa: CASAGGVGDEQYF
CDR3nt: TGTGCCAGCGCCGGGGGCGTAGGCGACGAGCAGTACTTC

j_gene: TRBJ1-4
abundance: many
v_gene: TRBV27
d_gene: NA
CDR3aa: CASSLFPGEGKLFF
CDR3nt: TGTGCCAGCAGTTTATTCCCGGGGGAGGGGAAACTGTTTTTT

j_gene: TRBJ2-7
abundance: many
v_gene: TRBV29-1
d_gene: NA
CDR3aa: CSVLSFPEEQYF
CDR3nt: TGCAGCGTTCTGAGCTTCCCGGAGGAGCAGTACTTC

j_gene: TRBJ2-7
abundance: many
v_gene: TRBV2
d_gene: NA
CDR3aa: CASTGQPYEQYF
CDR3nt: TGTGCCAGCACCGGACAGCCCTACGAGCAGTACTTC

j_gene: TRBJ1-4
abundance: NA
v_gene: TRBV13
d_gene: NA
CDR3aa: CASSPGIWATNEKLFF
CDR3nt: TGTGCCAGCAGCCCCGGGATTTGGGCAACTAATGAAAAACTGTTTTTT

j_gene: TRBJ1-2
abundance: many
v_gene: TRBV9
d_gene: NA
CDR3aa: CASSATVSNYGYTF
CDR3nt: TGTGCCAGCAGCGCGACAGTTTCAAACTATGGCTACACCTTC

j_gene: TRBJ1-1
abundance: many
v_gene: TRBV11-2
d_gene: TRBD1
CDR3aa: CASSSLTGPTEAFF
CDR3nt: TGTGCCAGCAGCTCGCTGACAGGGCCCACTGAAGCTTTCTTT

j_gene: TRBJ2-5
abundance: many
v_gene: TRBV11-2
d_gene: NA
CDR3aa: CASSNQDGTGETQYF
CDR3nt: TGTGCCAGCAGCAACCAAGACGGCACTGGGGAGACCCAGTACTTC

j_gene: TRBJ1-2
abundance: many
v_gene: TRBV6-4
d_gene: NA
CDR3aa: CASSSQGYGYTF
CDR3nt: TGTGCCAGCAGCTCACAGGGTTATGGCTACACCTTC

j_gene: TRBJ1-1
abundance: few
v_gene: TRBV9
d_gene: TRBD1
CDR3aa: CASSVGGQDTEAFF
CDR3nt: TGTGCCAGCAGCGTAGGCGGACAGGACACTGAAGCTTTCTTT

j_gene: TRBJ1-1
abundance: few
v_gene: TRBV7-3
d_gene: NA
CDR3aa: CASSLTGGRGNTEAFF
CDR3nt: TGTGCCAGCAGCTTAACTGGGGGCCGCGGGAACACTGAAGCTTTCTTT

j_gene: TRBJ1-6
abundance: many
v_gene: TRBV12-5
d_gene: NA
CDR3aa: CASGATNSPLHF
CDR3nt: TGTGCTAGTGGAGCGACAAATTCACCCCTCCACTTT

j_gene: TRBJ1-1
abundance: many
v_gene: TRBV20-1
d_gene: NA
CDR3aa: CSARGETDTEAFF
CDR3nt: TGCAGTGCCCGGGGGGAGACGGACACTGAAGCTTTCTTT

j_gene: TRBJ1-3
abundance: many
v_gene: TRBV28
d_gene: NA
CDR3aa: CASLSPGNSGNTIYF
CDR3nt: TGTGCCAGCTTATCACCCGGAAACTCTGGAAACACCATATATTTT

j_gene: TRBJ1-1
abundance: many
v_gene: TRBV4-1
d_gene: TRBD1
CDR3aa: CASSHGTGALNTEAFF
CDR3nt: TGCGCCAGCAGCCATGGAACAGGGGCGTTGAACACTGAAGCTTTCTTT

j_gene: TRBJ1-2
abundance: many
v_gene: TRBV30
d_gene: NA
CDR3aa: CAWSRRVEGYTF
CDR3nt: TGTGCCTGGAGTCGGAGGGTTGAAGGCTACACCTTC

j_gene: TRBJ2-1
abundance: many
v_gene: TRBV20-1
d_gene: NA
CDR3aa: CSADSPSSYNEQFF
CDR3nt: TGCAGCGCGGACTCACCGAGCTCCTACAATGAGCAGTTCTTC

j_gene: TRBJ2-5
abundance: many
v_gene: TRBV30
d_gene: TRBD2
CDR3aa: CAWSRAAGGWRETQYF
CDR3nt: TGTGCCTGGAGTCGGGCTGCGGGAGGATGGCGAGAGACCCAGTACTTC

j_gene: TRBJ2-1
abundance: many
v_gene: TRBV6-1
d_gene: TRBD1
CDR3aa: CASSEDRGAYNEQFF
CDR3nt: TGTGCCAGCAGTGAAGACAGGGGCGCCTACAATGAGCAGTTCTTC

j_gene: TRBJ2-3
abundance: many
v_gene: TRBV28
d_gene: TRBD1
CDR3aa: CASSATGQGARRSTDTQYF
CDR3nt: TGTGCCAGCAGTGCTACGGGACAGGGGGCGCGAAGGAGCACAGATACGCAGTATTTT

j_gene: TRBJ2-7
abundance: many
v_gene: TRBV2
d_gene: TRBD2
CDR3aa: CASSAGTSVPYEQYF
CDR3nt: TGTGCCAGCAGTGCTGGGACTAGCGTGCCCTACGAGCAGTACTTC

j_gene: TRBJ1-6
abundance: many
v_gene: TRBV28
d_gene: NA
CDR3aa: CASSYRVSNSPLHF
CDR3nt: TGTGCCAGCAGTTACAGGGTGTCGAATTCACCCCTCCACTTT

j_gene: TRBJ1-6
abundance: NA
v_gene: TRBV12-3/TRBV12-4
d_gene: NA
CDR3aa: CASTNGGFRSPLHF
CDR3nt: TGTGCCAGCACCAATGGAGGGTTTCGTTCACCCCTCCACTTT

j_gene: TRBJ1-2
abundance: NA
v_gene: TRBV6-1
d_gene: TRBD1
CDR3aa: CASSEGTGGGYGYTF
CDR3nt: TGTGCCAGCAGTGAAGGAACAGGGGGAGGCTATGGCTACACCTTC

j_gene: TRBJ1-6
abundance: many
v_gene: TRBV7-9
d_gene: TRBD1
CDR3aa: CASSSGQGYNSPLHF
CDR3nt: TGTGCCAGCAGCTCTGGACAGGGCTATAATTCACCCCTCCACTTT